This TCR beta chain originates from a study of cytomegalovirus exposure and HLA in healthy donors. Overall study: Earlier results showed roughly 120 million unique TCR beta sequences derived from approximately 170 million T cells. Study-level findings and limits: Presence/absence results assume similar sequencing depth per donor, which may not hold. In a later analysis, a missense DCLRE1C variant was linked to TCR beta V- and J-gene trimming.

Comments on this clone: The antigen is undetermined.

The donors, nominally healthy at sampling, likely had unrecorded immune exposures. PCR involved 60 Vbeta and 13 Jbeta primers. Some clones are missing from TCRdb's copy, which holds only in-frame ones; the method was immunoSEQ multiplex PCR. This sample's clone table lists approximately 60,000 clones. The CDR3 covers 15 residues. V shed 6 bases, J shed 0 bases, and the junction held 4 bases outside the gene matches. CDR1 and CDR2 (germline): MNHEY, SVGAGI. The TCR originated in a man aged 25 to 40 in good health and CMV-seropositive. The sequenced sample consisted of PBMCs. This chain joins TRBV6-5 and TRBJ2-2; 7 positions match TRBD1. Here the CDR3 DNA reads TGTGCCAGCAGCCTCGGGACAGCGAACACCGGGGAGCTGTTTTTT. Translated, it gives CASSLGTANTGELFF.